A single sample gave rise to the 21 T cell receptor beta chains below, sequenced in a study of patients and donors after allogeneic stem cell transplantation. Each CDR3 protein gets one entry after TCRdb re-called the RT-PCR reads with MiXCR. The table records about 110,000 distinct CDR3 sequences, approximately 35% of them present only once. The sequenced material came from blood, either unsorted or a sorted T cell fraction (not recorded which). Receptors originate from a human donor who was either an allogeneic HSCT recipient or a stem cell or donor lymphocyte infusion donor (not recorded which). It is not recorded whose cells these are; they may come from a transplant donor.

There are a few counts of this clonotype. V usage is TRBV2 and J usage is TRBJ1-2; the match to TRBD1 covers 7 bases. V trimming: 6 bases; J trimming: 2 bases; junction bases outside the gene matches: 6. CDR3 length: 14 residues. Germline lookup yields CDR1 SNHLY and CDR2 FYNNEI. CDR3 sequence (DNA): TGTGCCAGCAGGCCTGTGACAGGGAACTATGGCTACACCTTC. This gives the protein CASRPVTGNYGYTF.

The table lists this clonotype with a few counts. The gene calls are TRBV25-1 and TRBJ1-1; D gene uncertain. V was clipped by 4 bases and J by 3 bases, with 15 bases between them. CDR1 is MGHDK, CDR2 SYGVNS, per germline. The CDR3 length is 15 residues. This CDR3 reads CASSAAPGSHTEAFF. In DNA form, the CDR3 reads TGTGCCAGCAGTGCCGCCCCCGGGAGCCACACTGAAGCTTTCTTT.

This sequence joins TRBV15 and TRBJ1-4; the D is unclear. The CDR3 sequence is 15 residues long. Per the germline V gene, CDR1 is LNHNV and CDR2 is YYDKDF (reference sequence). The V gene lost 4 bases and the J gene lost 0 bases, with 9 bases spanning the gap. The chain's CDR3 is CATSNKLTTNEKLFF. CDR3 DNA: TGTGCCACCAGCAACAAACTCACAACTAATGAAAAACTGTTTTTT.

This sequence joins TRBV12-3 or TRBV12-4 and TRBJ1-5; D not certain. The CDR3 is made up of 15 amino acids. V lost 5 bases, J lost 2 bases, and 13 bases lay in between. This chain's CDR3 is CASSNHRGGNQPQHF. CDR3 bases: TGTGCCAGCAGTAACCATCGGGGAGGCAATCAGCCCCAGCATTTT.

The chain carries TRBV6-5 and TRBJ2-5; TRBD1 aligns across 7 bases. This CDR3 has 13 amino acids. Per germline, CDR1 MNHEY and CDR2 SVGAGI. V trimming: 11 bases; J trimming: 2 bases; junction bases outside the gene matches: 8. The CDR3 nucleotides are TGTGCCTGCCAAGGGACAGCGCAAGAGACCCAGTACTTC. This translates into CACQGTAQETQYF.

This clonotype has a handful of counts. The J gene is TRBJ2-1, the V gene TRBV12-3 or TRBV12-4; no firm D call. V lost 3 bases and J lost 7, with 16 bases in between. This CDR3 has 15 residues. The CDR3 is CASSLGRPPRNEQFF. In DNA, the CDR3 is TGTGCCAGCAGTTTGGGTCGCCCCCCGCGAAATGAGCAGTTCTTC.

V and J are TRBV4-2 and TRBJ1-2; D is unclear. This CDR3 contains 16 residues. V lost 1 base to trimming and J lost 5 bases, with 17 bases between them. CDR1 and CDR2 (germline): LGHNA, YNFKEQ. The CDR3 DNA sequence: TGTGCCAGCAGCCAAGTCCCCCGTCTGAAGGGTTATGGCTACACCTTC. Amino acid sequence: CASSQVPRLKGYGYTF.

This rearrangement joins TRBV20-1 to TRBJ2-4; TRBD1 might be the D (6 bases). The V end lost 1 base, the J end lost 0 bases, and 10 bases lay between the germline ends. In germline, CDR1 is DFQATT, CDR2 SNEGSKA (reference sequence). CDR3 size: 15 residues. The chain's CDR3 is CSARGGTLAKNIQYF. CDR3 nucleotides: TGCAGTGCTAGAGGGGGGACACTAGCCAAAAACATTCAGTACTTC.

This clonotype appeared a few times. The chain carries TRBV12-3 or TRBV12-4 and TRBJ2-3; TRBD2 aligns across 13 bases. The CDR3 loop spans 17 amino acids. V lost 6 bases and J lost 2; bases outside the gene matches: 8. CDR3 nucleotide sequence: TGTGCCAGCAGCCCGATAGGACTAGCGGGAGCCACAGATACGCAGTATTTT. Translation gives CASSPIGLAGATDTQYF.

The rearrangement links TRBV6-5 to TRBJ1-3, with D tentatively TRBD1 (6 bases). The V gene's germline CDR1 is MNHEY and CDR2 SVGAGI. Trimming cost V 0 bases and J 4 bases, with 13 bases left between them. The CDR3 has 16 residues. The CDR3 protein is CASSYSRGQAGNTIYF. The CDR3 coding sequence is TGTGCCAGCAGTTACTCGCGGGGGCAGGCGGGAAACACCATATATTTT.

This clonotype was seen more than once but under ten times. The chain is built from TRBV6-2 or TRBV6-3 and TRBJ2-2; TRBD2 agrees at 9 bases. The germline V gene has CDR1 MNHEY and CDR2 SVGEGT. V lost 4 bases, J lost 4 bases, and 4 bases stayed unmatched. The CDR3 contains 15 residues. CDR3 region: CASSFAGGSTGELFF. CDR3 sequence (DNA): TGTGCCAGCAGTTTTGCGGGAGGGTCCACCGGGGAGCTGTTTTTT.

The CDR3 nucleotides read TGCAGTGCTAGAGGCGCAGGGAGGATGAACACTGAAGCTTTCTTT. It is translated as CSARGAGRMNTEAFF. The chain uses TRBV20-1 and TRBJ1-1, with D perhaps matching TRBD1 (5 bases). Trimming removed 1 base from V and 0 bases from J, with 12 bases in between. This CDR3 contains 15 residues. Germline loops: CDR1 DFQATT, CDR2 SNEGSKA (reference sequence).

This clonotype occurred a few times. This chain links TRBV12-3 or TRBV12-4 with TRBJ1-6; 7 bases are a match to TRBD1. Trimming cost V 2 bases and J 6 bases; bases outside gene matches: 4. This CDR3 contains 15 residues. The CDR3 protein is CASSLKGQTNSPLHF. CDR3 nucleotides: TGTGCCAGCAGTTTAAAGGGACAGACTAATTCACCCCTCCACTTT.

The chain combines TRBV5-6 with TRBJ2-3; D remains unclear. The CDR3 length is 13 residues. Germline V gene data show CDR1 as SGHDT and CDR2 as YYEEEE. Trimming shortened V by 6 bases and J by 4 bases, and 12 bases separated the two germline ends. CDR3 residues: CASKLQRPDTQYF. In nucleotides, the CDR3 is TGTGCCAGCAAGCTACAGCGTCCAGATACGCAGTATTTT.

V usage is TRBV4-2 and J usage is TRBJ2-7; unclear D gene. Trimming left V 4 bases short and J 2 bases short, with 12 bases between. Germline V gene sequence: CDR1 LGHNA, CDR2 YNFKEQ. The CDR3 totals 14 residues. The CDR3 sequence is CASSLADGTYEQYF. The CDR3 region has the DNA TGTGCCAGCAGCCTGGCGGACGGAACCTACGAGCAGTACTTC.

The DNA for the CDR3 is TGCGCCAGCAGCTTGACGGTCCCGGCCTACGAGCAGTACTTC. Its translation: CASSLTVPAYEQYF. The gene calls are TRBV5-1 and TRBJ2-7; no reliable D call. V lost 1 base, J lost 2 bases, and 10 bases lay in between. This CDR3 comprises 14 residues. In germline, CDR1 is SGHRS, CDR2 YFSETQ.

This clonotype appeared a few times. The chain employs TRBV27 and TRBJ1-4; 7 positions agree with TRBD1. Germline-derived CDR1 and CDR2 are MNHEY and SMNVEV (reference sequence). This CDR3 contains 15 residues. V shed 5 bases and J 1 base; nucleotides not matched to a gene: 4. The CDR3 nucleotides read TGTGCCAGCAGTCCCTACAGGGGAACTAATGAAAAACTGTTTTTT. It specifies CASSPYRGTNEKLFF.

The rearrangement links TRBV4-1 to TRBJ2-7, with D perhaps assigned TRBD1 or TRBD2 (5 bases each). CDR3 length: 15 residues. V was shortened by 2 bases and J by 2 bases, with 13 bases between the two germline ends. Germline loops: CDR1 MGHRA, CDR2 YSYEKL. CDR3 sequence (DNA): TGCGCCAGCAGCCAACCACGGGACGCCACCTACGAGCAGTACTTC. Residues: CASSQPRDATYEQYF.

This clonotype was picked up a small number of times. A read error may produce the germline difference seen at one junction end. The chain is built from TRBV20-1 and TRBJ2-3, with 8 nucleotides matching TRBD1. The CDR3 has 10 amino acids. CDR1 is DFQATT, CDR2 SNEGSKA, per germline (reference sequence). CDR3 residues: CSASDRGYSF. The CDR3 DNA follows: TGCAGTGCTAGCGACAGGGGTTATAGTTTT.

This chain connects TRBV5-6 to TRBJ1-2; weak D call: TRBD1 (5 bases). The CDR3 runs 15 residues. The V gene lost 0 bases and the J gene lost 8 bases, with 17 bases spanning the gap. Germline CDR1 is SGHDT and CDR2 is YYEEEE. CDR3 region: CASSLVGAKFWGYTF. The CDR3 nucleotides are TGTGCCAGCAGCTTGGTAGGGGCCAAGTTCTGGGGCTACACCTTC.

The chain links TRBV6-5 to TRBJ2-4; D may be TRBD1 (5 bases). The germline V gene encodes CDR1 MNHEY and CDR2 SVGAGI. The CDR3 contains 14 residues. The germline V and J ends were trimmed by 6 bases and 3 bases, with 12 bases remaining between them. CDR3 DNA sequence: TGTGCCAGCAGACGCAGGGATTTCAAAAACATTCAGTACTTC. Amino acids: CASRRRDFKNIQYF.